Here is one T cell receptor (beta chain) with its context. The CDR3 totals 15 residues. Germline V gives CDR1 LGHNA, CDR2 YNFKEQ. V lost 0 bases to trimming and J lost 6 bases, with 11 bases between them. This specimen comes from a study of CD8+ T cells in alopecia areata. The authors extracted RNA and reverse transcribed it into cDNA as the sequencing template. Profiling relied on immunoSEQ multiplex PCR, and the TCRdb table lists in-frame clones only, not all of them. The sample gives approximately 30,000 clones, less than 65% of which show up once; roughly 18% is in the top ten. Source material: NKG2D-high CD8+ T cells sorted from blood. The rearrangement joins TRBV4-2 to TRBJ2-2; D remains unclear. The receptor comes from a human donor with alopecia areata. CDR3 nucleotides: TGTGCCAGCAGCCAAGAGACCTCCTCCGCCGGGGAGCTGTTTTTT. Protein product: CASSQETSSAGELFF.